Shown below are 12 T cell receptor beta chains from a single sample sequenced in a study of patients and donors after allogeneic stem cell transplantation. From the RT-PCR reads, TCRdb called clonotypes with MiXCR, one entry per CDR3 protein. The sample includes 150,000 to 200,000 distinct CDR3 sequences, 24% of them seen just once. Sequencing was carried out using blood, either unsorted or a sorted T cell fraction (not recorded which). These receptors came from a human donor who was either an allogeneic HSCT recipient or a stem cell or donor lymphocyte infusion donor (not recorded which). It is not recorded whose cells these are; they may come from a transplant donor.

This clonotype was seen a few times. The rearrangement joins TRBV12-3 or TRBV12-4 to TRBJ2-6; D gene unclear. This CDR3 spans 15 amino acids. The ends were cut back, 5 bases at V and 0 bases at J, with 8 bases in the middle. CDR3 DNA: TGTGCCAGCAGTCCCCACATCTCTGGGGCCAACGTCCTGACTTTC. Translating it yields CASSPHISGANVLTF.

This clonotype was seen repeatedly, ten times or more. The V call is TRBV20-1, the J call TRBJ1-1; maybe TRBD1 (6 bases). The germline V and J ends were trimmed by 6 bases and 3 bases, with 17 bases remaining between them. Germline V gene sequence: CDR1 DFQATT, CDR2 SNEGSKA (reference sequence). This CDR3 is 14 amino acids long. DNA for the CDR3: TGCAGTGCCAACCGGGGGGAGGGGGACACTGAAGCTTTCTTT. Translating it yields CSANRGEGDTEAFF.

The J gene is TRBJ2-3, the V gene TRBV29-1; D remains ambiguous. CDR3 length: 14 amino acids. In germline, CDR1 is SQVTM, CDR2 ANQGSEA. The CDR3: CSVILLGRTDTQYF. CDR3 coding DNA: TGCAGTGTCATACTCTTGGGCCGAACAGATACGCAGTATTTT.

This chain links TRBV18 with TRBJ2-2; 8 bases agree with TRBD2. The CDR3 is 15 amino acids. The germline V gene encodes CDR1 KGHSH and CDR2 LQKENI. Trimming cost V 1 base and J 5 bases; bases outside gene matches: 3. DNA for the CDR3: TGTGCCAGCTCACCACGAAGCGGGGGAACCGGGGAGCTGTTTTTT. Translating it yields CASSPRSGGTGELFF. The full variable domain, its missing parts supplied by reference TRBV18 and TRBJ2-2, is NAGVMQNPRHLVRRRGQEARLRCSPMKGHSHVYWYRQLPEEGLKFMVYLQKENIIDESGMPKERFSAEFPKEGPSILRIQQVVRGDSAAYFCASSPRSGGTGELFFGEGSRLTVL.

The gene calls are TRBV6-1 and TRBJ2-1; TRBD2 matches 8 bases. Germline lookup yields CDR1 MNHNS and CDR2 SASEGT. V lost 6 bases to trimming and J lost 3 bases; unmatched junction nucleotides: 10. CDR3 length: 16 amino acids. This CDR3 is CASRTALGLDYNEQFF. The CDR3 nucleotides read TGTGCCAGCAGGACTGCTTTGGGACTAGACTACAATGAGCAGTTCTTC.

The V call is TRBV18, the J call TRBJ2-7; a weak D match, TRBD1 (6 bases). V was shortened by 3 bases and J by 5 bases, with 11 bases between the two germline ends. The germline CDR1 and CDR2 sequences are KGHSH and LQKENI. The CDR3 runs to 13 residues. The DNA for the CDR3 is TGTGCCAGCTCACCGAGACAGGACGACGAGCAGTACTTC. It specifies CASSPRQDDEQYF. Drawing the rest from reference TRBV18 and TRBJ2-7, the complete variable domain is NAGVMQNPRHLVRRRGQEARLRCSPMKGHSHVYWYRQLPEEGLKFMVYLQKENIIDESGMPKERFSAEFPKEGPSILRIQQVVRGDSAAYFCASSPRQDDEQYFGPGTRLTVT.

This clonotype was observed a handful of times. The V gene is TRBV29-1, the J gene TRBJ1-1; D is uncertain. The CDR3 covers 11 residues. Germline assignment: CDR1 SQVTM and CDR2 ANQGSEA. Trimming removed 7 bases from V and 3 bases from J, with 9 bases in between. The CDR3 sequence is CSGCRDTEAFF. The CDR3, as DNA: TGCAGCGGTTGTCGGGACACTGAAGCTTTCTTT.

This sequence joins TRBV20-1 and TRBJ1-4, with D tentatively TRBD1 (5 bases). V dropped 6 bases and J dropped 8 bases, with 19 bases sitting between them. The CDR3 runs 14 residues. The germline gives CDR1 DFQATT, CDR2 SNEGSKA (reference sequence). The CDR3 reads CSAISGTGGEKLFF. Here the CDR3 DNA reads TGCAGTGCCATTTCCGGGACGGGCGGAGAAAAACTGTTTTTT.

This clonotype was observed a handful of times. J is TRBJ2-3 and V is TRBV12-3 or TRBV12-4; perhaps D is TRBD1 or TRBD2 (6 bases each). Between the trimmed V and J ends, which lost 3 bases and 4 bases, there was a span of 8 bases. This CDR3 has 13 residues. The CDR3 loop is CASSFRGADTQYF. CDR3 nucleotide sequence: TGTGCCAGCAGTTTTAGGGGGGCAGATACGCAGTATTTT.

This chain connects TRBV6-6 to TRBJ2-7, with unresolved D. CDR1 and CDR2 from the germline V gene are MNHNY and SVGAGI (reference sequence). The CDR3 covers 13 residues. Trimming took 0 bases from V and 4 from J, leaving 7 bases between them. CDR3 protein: CASSYSIEYEQYF. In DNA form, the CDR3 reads TGTGCCAGCAGTTACTCGATTGAGTACGAGCAGTACTTC.

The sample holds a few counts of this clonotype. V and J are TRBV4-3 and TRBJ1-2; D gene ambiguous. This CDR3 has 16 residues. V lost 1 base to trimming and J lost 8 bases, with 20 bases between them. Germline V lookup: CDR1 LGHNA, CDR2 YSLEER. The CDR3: CASSQGHPTLRMGYTF. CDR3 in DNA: TGCGCCAGCAGCCAAGGCCACCCGACCCTTAGGATGGGCTACACCTTC.

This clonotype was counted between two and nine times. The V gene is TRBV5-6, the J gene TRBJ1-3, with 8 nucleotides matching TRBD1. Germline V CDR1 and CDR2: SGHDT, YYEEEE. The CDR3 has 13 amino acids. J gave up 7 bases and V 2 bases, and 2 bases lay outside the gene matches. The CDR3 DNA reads TGTGCCAGCAGCTTATACAGGGGGAACACCATATATTTT. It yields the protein CASSLYRGNTIYF.